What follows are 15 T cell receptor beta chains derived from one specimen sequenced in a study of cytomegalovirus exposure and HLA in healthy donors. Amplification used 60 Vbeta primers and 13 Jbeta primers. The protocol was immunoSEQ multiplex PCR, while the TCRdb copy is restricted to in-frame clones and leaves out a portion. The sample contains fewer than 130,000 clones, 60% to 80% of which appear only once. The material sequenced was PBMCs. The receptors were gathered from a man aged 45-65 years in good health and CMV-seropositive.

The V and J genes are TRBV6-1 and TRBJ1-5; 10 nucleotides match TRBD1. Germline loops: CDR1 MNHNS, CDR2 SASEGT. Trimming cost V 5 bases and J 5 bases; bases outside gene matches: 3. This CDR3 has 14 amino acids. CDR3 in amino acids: CASSWGQGHQPQHF. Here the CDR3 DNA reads TGTGCCAGCAGTTGGGGACAGGGGCATCAGCCCCAGCATTTT.

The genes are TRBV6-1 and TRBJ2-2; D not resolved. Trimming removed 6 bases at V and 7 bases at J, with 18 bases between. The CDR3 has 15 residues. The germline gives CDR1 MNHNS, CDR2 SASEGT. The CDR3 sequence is CASSALTKPVGELFF. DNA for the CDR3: TGTGCCAGCAGCGCTCTAACCAAACCGGTCGGGGAGCTGTTTTTT.

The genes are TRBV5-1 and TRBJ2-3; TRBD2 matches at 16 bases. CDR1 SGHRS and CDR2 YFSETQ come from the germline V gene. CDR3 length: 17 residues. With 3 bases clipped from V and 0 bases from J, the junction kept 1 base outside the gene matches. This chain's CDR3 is CASSSGLAGGSTDTQYF. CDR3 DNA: TGCGCCAGCAGCTCGGGACTAGCGGGGGGGAGCACAGATACGCAGTATTTT.

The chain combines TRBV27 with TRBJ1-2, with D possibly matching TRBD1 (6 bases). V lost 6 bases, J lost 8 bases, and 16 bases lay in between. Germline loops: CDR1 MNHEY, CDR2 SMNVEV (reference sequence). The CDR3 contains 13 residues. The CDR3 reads CASSLRGYQGYTF. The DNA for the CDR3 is TGTGCCAGCAGCCTAAGGGGGTATCAGGGCTACACCTTC.

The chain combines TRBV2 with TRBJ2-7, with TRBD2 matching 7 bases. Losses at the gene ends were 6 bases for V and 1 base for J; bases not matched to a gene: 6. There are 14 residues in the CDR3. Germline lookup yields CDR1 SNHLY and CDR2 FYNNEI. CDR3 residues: CASRGRAGSYEQYF. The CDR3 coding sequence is TGTGCCAGCAGGGGGAGGGCAGGTTCCTACGAGCAGTACTTC.

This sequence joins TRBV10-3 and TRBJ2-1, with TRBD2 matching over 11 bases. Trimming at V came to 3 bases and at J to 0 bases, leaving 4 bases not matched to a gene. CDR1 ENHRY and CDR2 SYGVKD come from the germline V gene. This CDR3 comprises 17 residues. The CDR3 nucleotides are TGTGCCATCAGTGAATCTAGCGGGGGGCCCTCCTACAATGAGCAGTTCTTC. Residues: CAISESSGGPSYNEQFF.

CDR3 nucleotides: TGTGCCAGCAGACAGGGCCCCACTGAAGCTTTCTTT. The encoded protein is CASRQGPTEAFF. The chain uses TRBV6-5 and TRBJ1-1; D may be TRBD1 (6 bases). The ends were cut back, 6 bases at V and 4 bases at J, with 9 bases in the middle. Germline-derived CDR1 and CDR2 are MNHEY and SVGAGI. The CDR3 consists of 12 residues.

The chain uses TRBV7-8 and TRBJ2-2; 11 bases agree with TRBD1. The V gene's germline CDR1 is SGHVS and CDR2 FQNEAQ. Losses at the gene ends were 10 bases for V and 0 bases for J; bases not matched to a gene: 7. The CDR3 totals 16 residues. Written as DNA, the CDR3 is TGTGCCACCCCCAGGGACAGGGGGTCGAACACCGGGGAGCTGTTTTTT. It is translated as CATPRDRGSNTGELFF.

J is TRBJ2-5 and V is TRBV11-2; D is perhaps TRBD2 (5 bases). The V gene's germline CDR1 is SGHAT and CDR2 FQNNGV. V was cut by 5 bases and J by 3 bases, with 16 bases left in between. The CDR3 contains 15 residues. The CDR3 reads CASSDPGWGEETQYF. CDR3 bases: TGTGCCAGCAGCGACCCAGGCTGGGGAGAAGAGACCCAGTACTTC.

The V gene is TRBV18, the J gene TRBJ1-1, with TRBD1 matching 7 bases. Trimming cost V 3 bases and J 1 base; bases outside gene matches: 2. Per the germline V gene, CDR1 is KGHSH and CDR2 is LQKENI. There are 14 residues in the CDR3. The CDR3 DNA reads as TGTGCCAGCTCACCGGGACAGCCGAACACTGAAGCTTTCTTT. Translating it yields CASSPGQPNTEAFF. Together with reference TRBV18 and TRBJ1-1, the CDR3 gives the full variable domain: NAGVMQNPRHLVRRRGQEARLRCSPMKGHSHVYWYRQLPEEGLKFMVYLQKENIIDESGMPKERFSAEFPKEGPSILRIQQVVRGDSAAYFCASSPGQPNTEAFFGQGTRLTVV.

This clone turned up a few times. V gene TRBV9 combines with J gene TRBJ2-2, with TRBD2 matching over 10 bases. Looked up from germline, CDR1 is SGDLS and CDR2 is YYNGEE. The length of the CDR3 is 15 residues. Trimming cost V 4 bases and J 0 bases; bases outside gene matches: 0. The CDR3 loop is CASSTSGANTGELFF. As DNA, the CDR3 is TGTGCCAGCAGCACTAGCGGGGCGAACACCGGGGAGCTGTTTTTT.

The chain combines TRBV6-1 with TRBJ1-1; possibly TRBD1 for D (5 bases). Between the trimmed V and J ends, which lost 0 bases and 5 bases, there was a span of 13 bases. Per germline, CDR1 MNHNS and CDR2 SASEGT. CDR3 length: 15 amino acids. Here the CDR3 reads CASSEAKGPQTEAFF. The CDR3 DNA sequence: TGTGCCAGCAGTGAAGCGAAGGGGCCCCAGACTGAAGCTTTCTTT.

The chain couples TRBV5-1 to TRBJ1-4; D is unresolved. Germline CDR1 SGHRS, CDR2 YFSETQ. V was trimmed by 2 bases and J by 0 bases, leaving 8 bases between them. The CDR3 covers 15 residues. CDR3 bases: TGCGCCAGCAGCTTTAGCGTATCAACTAATGAAAAACTGTTTTTT. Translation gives CASSFSVSTNEKLFF.

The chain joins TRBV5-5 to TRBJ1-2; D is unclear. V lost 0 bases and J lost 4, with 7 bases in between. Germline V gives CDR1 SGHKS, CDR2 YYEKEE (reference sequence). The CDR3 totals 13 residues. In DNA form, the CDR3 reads TGTGCCAGCAGCTTGGCAGGAATCTATGGCTACACCTTC. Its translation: CASSLAGIYGYTF.

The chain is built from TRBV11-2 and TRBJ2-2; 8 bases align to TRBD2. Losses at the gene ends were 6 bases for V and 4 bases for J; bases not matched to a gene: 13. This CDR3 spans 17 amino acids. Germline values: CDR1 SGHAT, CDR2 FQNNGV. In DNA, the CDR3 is TGTGCCAGCAGTCCTTCTCGCGGGGGGCTGGTCACCGGGGAGCTGTTTTTT. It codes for CASSPSRGGLVTGELFF.